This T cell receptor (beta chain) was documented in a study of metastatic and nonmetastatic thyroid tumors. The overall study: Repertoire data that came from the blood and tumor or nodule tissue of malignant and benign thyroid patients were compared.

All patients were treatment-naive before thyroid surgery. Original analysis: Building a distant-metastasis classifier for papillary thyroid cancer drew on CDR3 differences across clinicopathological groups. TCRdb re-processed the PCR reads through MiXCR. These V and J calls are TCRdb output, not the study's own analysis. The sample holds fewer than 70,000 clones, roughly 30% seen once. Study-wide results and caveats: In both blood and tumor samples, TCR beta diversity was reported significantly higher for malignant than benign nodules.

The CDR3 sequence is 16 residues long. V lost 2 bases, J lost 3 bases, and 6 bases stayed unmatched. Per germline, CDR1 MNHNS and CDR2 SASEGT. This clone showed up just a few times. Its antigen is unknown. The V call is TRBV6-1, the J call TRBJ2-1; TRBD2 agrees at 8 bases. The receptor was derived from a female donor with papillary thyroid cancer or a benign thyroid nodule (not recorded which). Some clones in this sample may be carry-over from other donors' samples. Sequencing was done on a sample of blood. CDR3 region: CASSERTGRGYNEQFF. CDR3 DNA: TGTGCCAGCAGTGAAAGGACCGGGAGGGGCTACAATGAGCAGTTCTTC.